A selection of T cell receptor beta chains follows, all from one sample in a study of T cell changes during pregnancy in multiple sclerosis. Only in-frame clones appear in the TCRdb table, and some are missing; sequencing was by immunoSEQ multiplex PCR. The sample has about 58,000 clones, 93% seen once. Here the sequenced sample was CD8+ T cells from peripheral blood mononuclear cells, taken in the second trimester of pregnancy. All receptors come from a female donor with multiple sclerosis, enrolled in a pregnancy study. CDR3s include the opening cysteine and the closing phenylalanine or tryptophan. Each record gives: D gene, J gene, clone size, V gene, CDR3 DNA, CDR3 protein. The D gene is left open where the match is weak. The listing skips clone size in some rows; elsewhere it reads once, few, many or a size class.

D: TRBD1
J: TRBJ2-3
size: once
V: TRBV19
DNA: TGTGCCAGCGGGGACAGGGCCACAGATACGCAGTATTTT
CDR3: CASGDRATDTQYF

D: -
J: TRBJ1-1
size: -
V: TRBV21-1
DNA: TGTGCCAGCAGCCTGATTACGAGGATGACTGAAGCTTTCTTT
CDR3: CASSLITRMTEAFF

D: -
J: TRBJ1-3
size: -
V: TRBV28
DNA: TGTGCCAGCCTCCTCGGCCTAGACTCTGGAAACACCATATATTTT
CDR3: CASLLGLDSGNTIYF

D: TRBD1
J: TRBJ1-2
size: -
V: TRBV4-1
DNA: TGCGCCAGCAGCCGGGGCCTTGGACAGGGGTATGGCTACACCTTC
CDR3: CASSRGLGQGYGYTF

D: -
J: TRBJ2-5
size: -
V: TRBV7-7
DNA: TGTGCCAGCAGCCCTTCGGAGCACCCCATCCGAGAGACCCAGTACTTC
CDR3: CASSPSEHPIRETQYF

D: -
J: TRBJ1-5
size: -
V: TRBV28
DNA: TGTGCCAGCAGCCGCCTTCGGGGGTATAGCAATCAGCCCCAGCATTTT
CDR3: CASSRLRGYSNQPQHF

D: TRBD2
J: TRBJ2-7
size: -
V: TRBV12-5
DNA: TGTGCTAGTGGTTGGGAGCGGGGGCCCTCCTACGAGCAGTACTTC
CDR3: CASGWERGPSYEQYF

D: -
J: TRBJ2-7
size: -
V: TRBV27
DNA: TGTGCCAGCAGTTTAGTCAGGGGCGAGCAGTACTTC
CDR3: CASSLVRGEQYF

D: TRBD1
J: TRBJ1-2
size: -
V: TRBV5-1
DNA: TGCGCCAGCAGCCCCGTCCCGGGACAGGGAACCTCCGATGGCTACACCTTC
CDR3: CASSPVPGQGTSDGYTF

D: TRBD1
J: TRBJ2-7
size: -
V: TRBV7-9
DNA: TGTGCCAGCAGCTTACACGGGGACAGGGACATCTACGAGCAGTACTTC
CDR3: CASSLHGDRDIYEQYF

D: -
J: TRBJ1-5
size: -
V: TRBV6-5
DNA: TGTGCCAGCAGCCCAAGCCGAATCGGCAATCAGCCCCAGCATTTT
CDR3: CASSPSRIGNQPQHF

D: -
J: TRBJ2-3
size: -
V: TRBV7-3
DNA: TGTGCCAGCAGCTTAACCCCCCGGTTCGCAGATACGCAGTATTTT
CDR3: CASSLTPRFADTQYF

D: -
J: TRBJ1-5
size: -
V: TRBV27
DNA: TGTGCCAGCAGTAGGGGGGGTCAGCCCCAGCATTTT
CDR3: CASSRGGQPQHF